A selection of T cell receptor beta chains follows, all from one sample in a study of OX40 agonist ivuxolimab in advanced cancers. Repertoires were generated with immunoSEQ multiplex PCR, while TCRdb's copy carries only in-frame clones and drops some. The sample lists approximately 84,000 clones; about 88% were seen once. The specimen was CD4+ or CD8+ T cells sorted from blood, collected in a trial of the OX40 agonist ivuxolimab. Source of these receptors: an adult with an advanced solid tumor such as melanoma, head and neck, liver or kidney cancer. Each CDR3 is given with its conserved first and last residue. Fields, in order: clone size, V gene, D gene, J gene, CDR3 DNA, CDR3 protein. The D gene is left open where the match is weak. Size tells how often a clone was seen (once, few, many) or the class of an expanded clone, and some rows leave it out.

.	TRBV2	TRBD1	TRBJ2-5	TGTGCCAGCAGCGGGGACAGACAAGAGACCCAGTACTTC	CASSGDRQETQYF
few	TRBV10-3	TRBD1	TRBJ1-1	TGTGCCATCAGTTCACAGGGGGGTACTGAAGCTTTCTTT	CAISSQGGTEAFF
.	TRBV6-6	TRBD2	TRBJ2-7	TGTGCCAACACTAGCGGGAGCAGCTCCTACGAGCAGTACTTC	CANTSGSSSYEQYF
.	TRBV7-2	.	TRBJ1-3	TGTGCCAGCAGCACCCCTCCGGGGCCAGGGAGCGGAAACACCATATATTTT	CASSTPPGPGSGNTIYF
.	TRBV7-8	.	TRBJ2-7	TGTGCCAGCAGCTTAGCTCAGGGGTCCCACGAGCAGTACTTC	CASSLAQGSHEQYF
.	TRBV5-4	.	TRBJ2-7	TGTGCCAGCAGCTTGGGGGATCTCTACGAGCAGTACTTC	CASSLGDLYEQYF
.	TRBV7-9	.	TRBJ2-3	TGTGCCAGCAGCTTGCGGGGACTGACGACAGATACGCAGTATTTT	CASSLRGLTTDTQYF
.	TRBV19	TRBD1	TRBJ1-3	TGTGCCAGTAACCCGACCGACAGGGCTGGAAACACCATATATTTT	CASNPTDRAGNTIYF
.	TRBV27	.	TRBJ2-2	TGTGCCAGCAGTCAATTGGGGGCAGGGACCGGGGAGCTGTTTTTT	CASSQLGAGTGELFF
.	TRBV16	.	TRBJ1-3	TGTGCCAGCAGCCAACAGGGGACTGGAAACACCATATATTTT	CASSQQGTGNTIYF
.	TRBV18	TRBD2	TRBJ2-5	TGTGCCAGCTCACGGGTGAAGCGGGGGGTTCAAGAGACCCAGTACTTC	CASSRVKRGVQETQYF
.	TRBV9	.	TRBJ1-4	TGTGCCAGCAGCCCGTACGGGGCAACTAATGAAAAACTGTTTTTT	CASSPYGATNEKLFF
.	TRBV10-3	.	TRBJ1-3	TGTGCCATCCTTCTAACTGGAAACACCATATATTTT	CAILLTGNTIYF
.	TRBV6-5	.	TRBJ2-5	TGTGCCAGCAAGGCGGGCGGGAAGGAGACCCAGTACTTC	CASKAGGKETQYF
.	TRBV6-5	.	TRBJ1-1	TGTGCCAGCAGTTACTCCGCGGGGGACACTGAAGCTTTCTTT	CASSYSAGDTEAFF
.	TRBV19	.	TRBJ1-6	TGTGCCAGTAGATCAGAAGTTTCACCCCTCCACTTT	CASRSEVSPLHF
.	TRBV6-6	TRBD1	TRBJ1-5	TGTGCCAGCAGTACCGGACAGGGCTATAGCAATCAGCCCCAGCATTTT	CASSTGQGYSNQPQHF
.	TRBV6-1	.	TRBJ2-6	TGTGCCAGCAGTGGGCAGGGGACTGGGGCCAACGTCCTGACTTTC	CASSGQGTGANVLTF
.	TRBV28	.	TRBJ1-4	TGTGCCAGCCTCGGGCCCCCGAGCGAAAAACTGTTTTTT	CASLGPPSEKLFF
.	TRBV5-1	.	TRBJ2-3	TGCGCCACCGCCGCAGGTGCGTCCCTTACAGATACGCAGTATTTT	CATAAGASLTDTQYF
.	TRBV28	.	TRBJ1-1	TGTGCCAGCAGAAGCACAGGACTGATCACTGAAGCTTTCTTT	CASRSTGLITEAFF
.	TRBV5-3	.	TRBJ2-7	TGTGCCAGAAGCCTGCTCGCCTTCTCCTACGAGCAGTACTTC	CARSLLAFSYEQYF
.	TRBV7-9	.	TRBJ1-1	TGTGCCAGCAGCCCTTCCGGCGGGACTGGCACTGAAGCTTTCTTT	CASSPSGGTGTEAFF
.	TRBV27	.	TRBJ2-3	TGTGCCAGCAGGGGCGGGACTTCCTTACCTAGCACAGATACGCAGTATTTT	CASRGGTSLPSTDTQYF
.	TRBV5-1	.	TRBJ1-6	TGCGCCAGCAGCTTCTCGCGGGATTCACCCCTCCACTTT	CASSFSRDSPLHF
.	TRBV7-9	TRBD1	TRBJ1-5	TGTGCCAGCAGCCCAGGGACAGGTCGCGTCAATCAGCCCCAGCATTTT	CASSPGTGRVNQPQHF
.	TRBV27	.	TRBJ2-1	TGTGCCAGCAGTTTTAATGGCGGAGGAAGGGATGAGCAGTTCTTC	CASSFNGGGRDEQFF
.	TRBV15	.	TRBJ2-3	TGTGCCACCAGCGGGTCTCCTGGAGATACGCAGTATTTT	CATSGSPGDTQYF
.	TRBV5-1	.	TRBJ2-3	TGCGCCAGCAGCTTGGCCGGGGCCCTCGGCGCCTCAGATACGCAGTATTTT	CASSLAGALGASDTQYF
.	TRBV9	TRBD1	TRBJ2-5	TGTGCCAGCAGCGAAACCGGGGACAGCCAAGAGACCCAGTACTTC	CASSETGDSQETQYF
.	TRBV7-9	.	TRBJ1-2	TGTGCCAGCAGCTTAGGGTTAAACTATGGCTACACCTTC	CASSLGLNYGYTF
.	TRBV18	.	TRBJ2-4	TGTGCCAGCTCACCACCTAACAGGGCGGCAGCCAAAAACATTCAGTACTTC	CASSPPNRAAAKNIQYF
.	TRBV7-9	.	TRBJ1-3	TGTGCCAGCAGCTTAGCAGGGACTGGAAACACCATATATTTT	CASSLAGTGNTIYF
.	TRBV7-8	.	TRBJ1-3	TGTGCCAGCAGCCTTGGGGGTCTGGGAAACACCATATATTTT	CASSLGGLGNTIYF
.	TRBV18	.	TRBJ1-4	TGTGCCAGCTCGGGAGATGAAAAACTGTTTTTT	CASSGDEKLFF
.	TRBV18	.	TRBJ1-2	TGTGCCAGCTCACCAATTGGGGGCGCTGGTTTGGGCTACACCTTC	CASSPIGGAGLGYTF
.	TRBV28	.	TRBJ1-2	TGTGCCAGCAACCTAGACAGACTGCGTGGCTACACCTTC	CASNLDRLRGYTF
.	TRBV14	.	TRBJ1-3	TGTGCCAGCAGCCGGGACCTCTCTGGAAACACCATATATTTT	CASSRDLSGNTIYF
few	TRBV29-1	.	TRBJ1-3	TGCAGCGTACCAGGGACTGGAAACACCATATATTTT	CSVPGTGNTIYF
.	TRBV19	TRBD1	TRBJ2-7	TGTGCCAGTAGTATTAGTAAGGGACAGAAGCAGTACTTC	CASSISKGQKQYF
.	TRBV7-3	TRBD1	TRBJ1-2	TGTGCCAGCAGGGGACAGGGAACAGAGGGCTACACCTTC	CASRGQGTEGYTF
once	TRBV18	TRBD2	TRBJ2-2	TGTGCCAGCTCACCACCGACGACTAGCGGCGCGAACACCGGGGAGCTGTTTTTT	CASSPPTTSGANTGELFF
once	TRBV19	.	TRBJ1-3	TGTGCCAGTACCCCCAGGTACTCTGGAAACACCATATATTTT	CASTPRYSGNTIYF
.	TRBV2	.	TRBJ2-5	TGTGCCAGCAGGGGGCGTGGGGTGGAGACCCAGTACTTC	CASRGRGVETQYF
.	TRBV7-3	.	TRBJ2-3	TGTGCCAGCAGCTTATGGCGGGACATCTCCACAGATACGCAGTATTTT	CASSLWRDISTDTQYF
.	TRBV25-1	.	TRBJ2-3	TGTGCCAGCAGTGAACGCCGGGCGACAGATACGCAGTATTTT	CASSERRATDTQYF
.	TRBV5-1	.	TRBJ2-2	TGCGCCAGCAGCTTAGGACACACCGGGGAGCTGTTTTTT	CASSLGHTGELFF
.	TRBV9	.	TRBJ2-2	TGTGCCAGCAGCGTAAAGGGTCAGGACACCGGGGAGCTGTTTTTT	CASSVKGQDTGELFF
.	TRBV7-9	.	TRBJ1-1	TGTGCCAGCAGCTTAAGTCGGTGGCTGATGAACACTGAAGCTTTCTTT	CASSLSRWLMNTEAFF
.	TRBV5-4	.	TRBJ2-1	TGTGCCAGCAGCTTGGACAGGCCTTTCTACAATGAGCAGTTCTTC	CASSLDRPFYNEQFF